Here is one T cell receptor beta chain with its context. The data stem from a study of neurological immune-mediated disorders. By 5'RACE with 10-nucleotide random UMIs, the cDNA was made. Each CDR3 protein is one row after TCRdb ran MiXCR on the 5' RACE reads. The sample lists 45,000 to 65,000 distinct CDR3 sequences, 3% to 3.5% occurring once. Trimming stripped 6 bases from V and 8 bases from J, with 18 bases between. The CDR3 consists of 14 residues. Germline CDR1 and CDR2: MNHEY and SVGEGT. Material for sequencing was PBMCs. The chain combines TRBV6-2 or TRBV6-3 with TRBJ2-3; a weak D match, TRBD2 (7 bases). This receptor was identified in a man aged 40-55 years with multiple sclerosis. This chain's CDR3 is CASRGGGSSPTQYF. The CDR3 DNA reads as TGTGCCAGCAGGGGGGGGGGCAGTTCCCCTACGCAGTATTTT.